The 8 T cell receptor beta chains in this list originate from one sample, sequenced in a study of control samples from healthy donors and cancer patients. The assay was immunoSEQ multiplex PCR, and TCRdb's table has in-frame clones only and misses some. Of about 61,000 clones detected, roughly 90% appear once; the ten largest clones hold roughly 5.7%. Sequencing input: PBMCs. Receptors were obtained from a man aged 55-75 years with colorectal cancer.

The count of this clone is one. This chain uses TRBV5-4 with TRBJ2-1; 13 bases are a match to TRBD2. Losses at the gene ends were 0 bases for V and 7 bases for J; bases not matched to a gene: 4. The germline V gene has CDR1 SGHNT and CDR2 YYREEE (reference sequence). The CDR3 covers 16 residues. The CDR3: CASSLEGLAGTNEQFF. Written as DNA, the CDR3 is TGTGCCAGCAGCTTGGAGGGACTAGCGGGAACTAATGAGCAGTTCTTC.

This clone has a handful of counts. V gene TRBV18 combines with J gene TRBJ1-5; the D is unclear. Germline lookup yields CDR1 KGHSH and CDR2 LQKENI. This CDR3 has 13 amino acids. V shed 3 bases and J shed 7 bases, with 10 bases lying between them. The CDR3 reads CASSPSSGQPQHF. The CDR3 DNA sequence: TGTGCCAGCTCACCGTCATCGGGGCAGCCCCAGCATTTT.

The V call is TRBV3-1 (or the pseudogene TRBV3-2), the J call TRBJ1-2, with D tentatively TRBD1 (6 bases). V was cut by 1 base and J by 6 bases, with 15 bases left in between. The CDR3 covers 15 residues. The V gene's germline CDR1 is LGHDT and CDR2 YNNKEL (reference sequence). DNA of the CDR3: TGTGCCAGCAGCCAAGTGGGGGGGGCATCGAATGGCTACACCTTC. Residues: CASSQVGGASNGYTF.

The chain carries TRBV29-1 and TRBJ2-5, with TRBD1 matching over 8 bases. The V and J ends lost 8 bases and 5 bases, in that order; junction bases with no gene match: 7. Germline V gene lookup returns CDR1 SQVTM and CDR2 ANQGSEA. This CDR3 comprises 12 residues. CDR3 nucleotides: TGCAGCCTTACGACAGGGGTGGAGACCCAGTACTTC. Translating gives CSLTTGVETQYF.

The chain carries TRBV7-3 and TRBJ2-5, with 11 bases identical to TRBD1. This CDR3 is 15 amino acids long. From germline, CDR1 is SGHTA and CDR2 FQGTGA. The J segment lost 4 bases and the V segment lost 0 bases, leaving 1 base of the junction unmatched. CDR3 coding DNA: TGTGCCAGCAGCTTAACCGGGACAGGGGGAGAGACCCAGTACTTC. Its protein is CASSLTGTGGETQYF.

J is TRBJ2-4 and V is TRBV21-1. TRBV21-1 is termed a pseudogene. This CDR3 spans 17 amino acids. CDR3 in amino acids: CASSKGGRPLAKNIQYF. Here the CDR3 DNA reads TGTGCCAGCAGCAAAGGTGGTAGACCACTAGCCAAAAACATTCAGTACTTC.

The V gene is TRBV27, the J gene TRBJ2-3; 9 bases are a match to TRBD1. From germline, CDR1 is MNHEY and CDR2 SMNVEV (reference sequence). This CDR3 spans 16 amino acids. With V trimmed by 6 bases and J by 3 bases, 10 bases remained unmatched. This chain's CDR3 is CASSFTWTGATDTQYF. The CDR3 DNA follows: TGTGCCAGCAGCTTTACTTGGACAGGGGCGACAGATACGCAGTATTTT.

This clone was seen more than once but under ten times. V gene TRBV2 combines with J gene TRBJ1-1; 9 positions match TRBD1. Germline V gene lookup returns CDR1 SNHLY and CDR2 FYNNEI. V lost 7 bases, J lost 5 bases, and 11 bases stayed unmatched. This CDR3 comprises 15 residues. This chain's CDR3 is CASTKGGTGLTEAFF. The CDR3 region has the DNA TGTGCCAGCACCAAGGGAGGGACAGGGTTAACTGAAGCTTTCTTT. Supplemented by reference TRBV2 and TRBJ1-1, the full variable domain reads EPEVTQTPSHQVTQMGQEVILRCVPISNHLYFYWYRQILGQKVEFLVSFYNNEISEKSEIFDDQFSVERPDGSNFTLKIRSTKLEDSAMYFCASTKGGTGLTEAFFGQGTRLTVV.